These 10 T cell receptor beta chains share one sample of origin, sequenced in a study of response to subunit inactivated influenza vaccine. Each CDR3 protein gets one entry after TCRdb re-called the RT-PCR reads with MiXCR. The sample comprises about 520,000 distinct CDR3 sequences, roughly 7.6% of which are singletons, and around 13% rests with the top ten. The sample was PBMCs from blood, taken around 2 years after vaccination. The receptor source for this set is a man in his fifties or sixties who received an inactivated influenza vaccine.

The CDR3 bases are TGTGCCAGCAGTTACTCGAAGCAGCTGACAACTAATGAAAAACTGTTTTTT. Translating gives CASSYSKQLTTNEKLFF. The chain couples TRBV6-5 to TRBJ1-4; D unresolved. CDR3 length: 17 amino acids. CDR1 and CDR2 (germline): MNHEY, SVGAGI. The V and J ends lost 0 bases and 0 bases respectively, with 11 bases between them.

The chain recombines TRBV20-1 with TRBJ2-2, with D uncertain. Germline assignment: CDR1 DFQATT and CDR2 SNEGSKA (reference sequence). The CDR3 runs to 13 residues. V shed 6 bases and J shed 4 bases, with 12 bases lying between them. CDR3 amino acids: CSASQVSTGELFF. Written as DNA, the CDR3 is TGCAGTGCCAGTCAGGTTTCCACCGGGGAGCTGTTTTTT.

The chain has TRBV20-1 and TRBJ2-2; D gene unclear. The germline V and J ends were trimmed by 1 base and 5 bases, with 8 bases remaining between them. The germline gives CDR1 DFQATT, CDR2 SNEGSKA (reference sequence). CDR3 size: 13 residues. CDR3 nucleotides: TGCAGTGCTAGAGTAACACTTACCGGGGAGCTGTTTTTT. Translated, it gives CSARVTLTGELFF.

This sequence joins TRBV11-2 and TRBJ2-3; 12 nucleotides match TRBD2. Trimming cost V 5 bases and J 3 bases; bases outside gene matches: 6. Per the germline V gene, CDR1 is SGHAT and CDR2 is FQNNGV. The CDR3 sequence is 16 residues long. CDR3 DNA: TGTGCCAGCAGCGCGACTAGCGGGAGTGAAACAGATACGCAGTATTTT. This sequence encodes CASSATSGSETDTQYF.

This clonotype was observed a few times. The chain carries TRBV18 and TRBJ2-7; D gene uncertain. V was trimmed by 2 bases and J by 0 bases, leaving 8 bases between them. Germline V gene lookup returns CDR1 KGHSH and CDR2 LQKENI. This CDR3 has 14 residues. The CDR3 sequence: CASSPNLDSYEQYF. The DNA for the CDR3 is TGTGCCAGCTCACCAAATCTAGACTCCTACGAGCAGTACTTC.

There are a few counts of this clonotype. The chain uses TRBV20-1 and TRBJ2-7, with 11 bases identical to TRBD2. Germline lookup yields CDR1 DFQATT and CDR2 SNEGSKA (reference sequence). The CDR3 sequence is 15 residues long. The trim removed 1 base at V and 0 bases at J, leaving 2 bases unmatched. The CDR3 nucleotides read TGCAGTGCTAGAGGACTAGCGGGAATCTCCTACGAGCAGTACTTC. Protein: CSARGLAGISYEQYF.

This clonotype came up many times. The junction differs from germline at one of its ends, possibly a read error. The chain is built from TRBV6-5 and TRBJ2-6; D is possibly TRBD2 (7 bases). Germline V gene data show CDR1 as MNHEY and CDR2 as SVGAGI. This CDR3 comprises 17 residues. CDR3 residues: CASSSFRGGSRANVLTF. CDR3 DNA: TGTGCCAGCAGTTCGTTTAGGGGGGGCTCTCGGGCCAACGTCCTGACTTTC.

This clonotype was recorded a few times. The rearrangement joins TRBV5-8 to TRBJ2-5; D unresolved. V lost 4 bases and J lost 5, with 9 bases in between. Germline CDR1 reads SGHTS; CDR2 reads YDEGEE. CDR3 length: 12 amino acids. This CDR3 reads CASSKNLETQYF. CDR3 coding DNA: TGTGCCAGCAGCAAGAATCTGGAGACCCAGTACTTC.

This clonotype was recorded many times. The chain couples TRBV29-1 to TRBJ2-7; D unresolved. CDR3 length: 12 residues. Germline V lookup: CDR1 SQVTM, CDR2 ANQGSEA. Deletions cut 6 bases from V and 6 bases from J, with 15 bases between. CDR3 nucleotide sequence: TGCAGCGTGATCCCCTCCAGGTCCGAGCAGTACTTC. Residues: CSVIPSRSEQYF.

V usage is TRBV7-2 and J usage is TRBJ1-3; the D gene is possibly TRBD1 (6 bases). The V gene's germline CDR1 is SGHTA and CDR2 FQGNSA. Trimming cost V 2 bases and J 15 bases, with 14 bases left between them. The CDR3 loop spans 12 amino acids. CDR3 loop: CASSLHRDLRYF. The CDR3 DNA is TGTGCCAGCAGCTTACACAGGGATCTAAGATATTTT.